One and the same sample provided the 10 T cell receptor beta chains below, sequenced in a study of T cell repertoires in cytomegalovirus infection. TCRdb re-analysed the reads in MiXCR, keeping a single row per CDR3 protein. The sample holds 230,000 or so distinct CDR3 sequences, more than 15% seen once. The sample consisted of CD8+ T cells from PBMCs. Receptor source: a human donor in good health (CMV status not recorded). Some clones in this sample may be carry-over from other donors' samples.

The chain combines TRBV7-9 with TRBJ2-7; D may be TRBD1 (5 bases). The V gene's germline CDR1 is SEHNR and CDR2 FQNEAQ (reference sequence). The V end was cut by 11 bases, the J end by 3 bases, with 23 bases between. The CDR3 covers 15 residues. This chain's CDR3 is CAGTGRGSTGYEQYF. CDR3 DNA sequence: TGTGCCGGTACAGGTAGGGGCTCCACGGGCTACGAGCAGTACTTC.

With respect to this clonotype: A much larger clone sits a single nucleotide away, making a read error possible. J is TRBJ1-1 and V is TRBV7-6, with D perhaps matching TRBD1 (5 bases). Germline assignment: CDR1 SGHVS and CDR2 FNYEAQ. V was pared by 4 bases and J by 3 bases, with 15 bases between. The CDR3 is made up of 15 amino acids. CDR3 sequence: CASSSPGGGDTEAFF. CDR3 coding DNA: TGTGCCAGCAGCTCCCCGGGGGGTGGGGACACTGAAGCTTTCTTT.

This clonotype has only a few counts. The chain has TRBV7-9 and TRBJ2-7, with 14 bases aligning to TRBD2. The V gene's germline CDR1 is SEHNR and CDR2 FQNEAQ (reference sequence). The CDR3 sequence is 16 residues long. V dropped 5 bases and J dropped 2; count of bases not matched to a gene: 5. CDR3 sequence (DNA): TGTGCCAGCAGCGGAACGGGACTAGCGGGGGCCTACGAGCAGTACTTC. Protein: CASSGTGLAGAYEQYF.

The gene calls are TRBV7-9 and TRBJ1-5; weak D call: TRBD1 (5 bases). CDR1 is SEHNR and CDR2 is FQNEAQ in the germline V gene (reference sequence). The CDR3 totals 13 residues. V dropped 5 bases and J dropped 7 bases, with 12 bases sitting between them. The chain's CDR3 is CASSAPGEQPQHF. The CDR3 DNA sequence: TGTGCCAGCAGCGCCCCGGGGGAACAGCCCCAGCATTTT.

This clonotype was found many times. The gene calls are TRBV27 and TRBJ1-1, with D perhaps TRBD1 (6 bases). The CDR3 length is 13 residues. Trimming cost V 5 bases and J 8 bases, with 15 bases left between them. CDR1 and CDR2 (germline): MNHEY, SMNVEV (reference sequence). The CDR3 is CASSAGQFPEAFF. In nucleotides, the CDR3 is TGTGCCAGCAGTGCCGGACAGTTCCCCGAAGCTTTCTTT.

The chain has TRBV13 and TRBJ2-2; 7 positions agree with TRBD1. With 7 bases clipped from V and 5 bases from J, the junction kept 13 bases outside the gene matches. Per germline, CDR1 PRHDT and CDR2 FYEKMQ (reference sequence). The CDR3 length is 16 residues. The CDR3 region is CASTGRDRARTGELFF. The CDR3 nucleotides are TGTGCCAGCACCGGGCGAGACAGGGCGCGAACCGGGGAGCTGTTTTTT. Complete variable domain (other parts from reference TRBV13 and TRBJ2-2): AAGVIQSPRHLIKEKRETATLKCYPIPRHDTVYWYQQGPGQDPQFLISFYEKMQSDKGSIPDRFSAQQFSDYHSELNMSSLELGDSALYFCASTGRDRARTGELFFGEGSRLTVL.

This clonotype appeared many times. V and J are TRBV7-2 and TRBJ1-1; the D is unclear. Trimming shortened V by 0 bases and J by 8 bases, and 4 bases separated the two germline ends. Germline V lookup: CDR1 SGHTA, CDR2 FQGNSA. The CDR3 has 11 residues. Written as DNA, the CDR3 is TGTGCCAGCAGCTTAGCTCCAGAAGCTTTCTTT. This sequence encodes CASSLAPEAFF.

This clonotype has only a few counts. V gene TRBV29-1 combines with J gene TRBJ2-7; 7 nucleotides line up with TRBD1. The trim removed 5 bases at V and 2 bases at J, leaving 6 bases unmatched. The CDR3 consists of 13 residues. CDR1 is SQVTM and CDR2 is ANQGSEA in the germline V gene. CDR3 residues: CSVRTGVTYEQYF. CDR3 nucleotide sequence: TGCAGCGTTCGGACAGGAGTCACCTACGAGCAGTACTTC.

The genes are TRBV9 and TRBJ2-5; no firm D call. The V end lost 0 bases, the J end lost 7 bases, and 13 bases lay between the germline ends. Germline loops: CDR1 SGDLS, CDR2 YYNGEE. The CDR3 is made up of 14 amino acids. The CDR3 region has the DNA TGTGCCAGCAGCGTAGGGGCCGGTTACGCGACCCAGTACTTC. The encoded protein is CASSVGAGYATQYF.

This clonotype appeared once. The gene calls are TRBV29-1 and TRBJ1-5; TRBD1 matches at 9 bases. The germline V gene encodes CDR1 SQVTM and CDR2 ANQGSEA. The V and J ends lost 8 bases and 5 bases, in that order; junction bases with no gene match: 13. This CDR3 region has 15 residues. The CDR3 sequence: CSPGGTGLLHQPQHF. The CDR3 DNA follows: TGCAGCCCGGGCGGGACAGGGCTCCTTCATCAGCCCCAGCATTTT.